These 4 T cell receptor beta chains were sequenced from one sample in a study of beta chain features in type 1 diabetes. These receptors' targets are unknown. Sequencing targeted expressed TCRB transcripts, as all isolated RNA had been reverse transcribed. The protocol was immunoSEQ multiplex PCR, while the TCRdb copy is restricted to in-frame clones and leaves out a portion. The table has some 700,000 clones, around 15% seen once. Findings of the study overall: TCRB CDR3 length was moderately but significantly reduced in all four CD4+ subsets of Type 1 diabetes patients.

Input material: naive CD4+ T cells from blood. The receptors shown here come from a man between 18 and 29 years old with type 1 diabetes.

The rearrangement uses TRBV19 and TRBJ2-7; TRBD1 aligns across 7 bases. Germline loops: CDR1 LNHDA, CDR2 SQIVND (reference sequence). J lost 4 bases, V lost 7 bases, and 7 bases had no gene match. The CDR3 spans 13 residues. CDR3: CASTRGQNYEQYF. In DNA, the CDR3 is TGTGCCAGTACTAGGGGACAGAATTACGAGCAGTACTTC.

This clone was seen more than once but under ten times. The V call is TRBV2, the J call TRBJ1-1; no clear D. Germline CDR1 is SNHLY and CDR2 is FYNNEI. V was shortened by 6 bases and J by 1 base, with 9 bases between the two germline ends. CDR3 size: 13 residues. The CDR3 sequence is CASREEQNTEAFF. The CDR3 bases are TGTGCCAGCAGGGAGGAACAGAACACTGAAGCTTTCTTT.

V gene TRBV13 combines with J gene TRBJ2-7, with 7 bases aligning to TRBD2. J was trimmed by 0 bases and V by 5 bases; bases with no gene match: 4. Germline lookup yields CDR1 PRHDT and CDR2 FYEKMQ (reference sequence). This CDR3 has 14 amino acids. The CDR3 here is CASSPGTNSYEQYF. CDR3 coding DNA: TGTGCCAGCAGCCCCGGGACTAACTCCTACGAGCAGTACTTC.

The chain joins TRBV15 to TRBJ1-2, with TRBD1 matching over 9 bases. The length of the CDR3 is 14 residues. The germline CDR1 and CDR2 sequences are LNHNV and YYDKDF (reference sequence). J lost 2 bases, V lost 5 bases, and 3 bases had no gene match. The CDR3 sequence: CATSGGTGNYGYTF. As DNA, the CDR3 is TGTGCCACCAGCGGCGGGACAGGGAACTATGGCTACACCTTC. Variable domain in full (rest from reference TRBV15 and TRBJ1-2): DAMVIQNPRYQVTQFGKPVTLSCSQTLNHNVMYWYQQKSSQAPKLLFHYYDKDFNNEADTPDNFQSRRPNTSFCFLDIRSPGLGDTAMYLCATSGGTGNYGYTFGSGTRLTVV.